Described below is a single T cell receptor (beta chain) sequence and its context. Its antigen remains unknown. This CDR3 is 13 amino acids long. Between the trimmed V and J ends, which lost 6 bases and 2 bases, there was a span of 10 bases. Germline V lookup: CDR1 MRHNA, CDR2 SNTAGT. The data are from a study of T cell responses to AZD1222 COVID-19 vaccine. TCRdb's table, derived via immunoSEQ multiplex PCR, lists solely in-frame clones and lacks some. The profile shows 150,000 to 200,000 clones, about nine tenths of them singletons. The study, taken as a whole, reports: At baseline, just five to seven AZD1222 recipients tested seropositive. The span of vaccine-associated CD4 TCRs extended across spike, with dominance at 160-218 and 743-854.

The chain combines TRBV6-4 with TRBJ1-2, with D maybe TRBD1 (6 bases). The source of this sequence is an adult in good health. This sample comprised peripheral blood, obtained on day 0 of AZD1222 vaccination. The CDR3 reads CASRDSGNYGYTF. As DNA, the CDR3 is TGTGCCAGCAGGGACAGCGGGAACTATGGCTACACCTTC.